The 9 T cell receptor beta chains below come from one sample, sequenced in a study of T cells after yellow fever vaccination. TCRdb fed the 5' RACE reads into MiXCR, producing one record per CDR3 protein. In the table there are 350,000 to 450,000 distinct CDR3 sequences, around a sixth of which are singletons. The sequenced sample was PBMCs, obtained before the yellow fever booster vaccination. The origin of the receptors is a man aged 18 to 29 who received the YFV17D yellow fever vaccine.

The chain recombines TRBV4-1 with TRBJ2-3; D gene unclear. This CDR3 spans 15 amino acids. V dropped 4 bases and J dropped 2 bases, with 13 bases sitting between them. Germline lookup yields CDR1 MGHRA and CDR2 YSYEKL. In DNA, the CDR3 is TGCGCCAGCAGCCGGTTTGAAGGTCACACAGATACGCAGTATTTT. It specifies CASSRFEGHTDTQYF.

This clonotype was observed at least ten times. This chain uses TRBV11-2 with TRBJ2-6; D is possibly TRBD1 or TRBD2 (6 bases each). Trimming left V 1 base short and J 4 bases short, with 14 bases between. CDR1 is SGHAT, CDR2 FQNNGV, per germline. The CDR3 is made up of 17 amino acids. CDR3 bases: TGTGCCAGCAGCTTAGTTCGGGGGCTGTTAGGGGCCAACGTCCTGACTTTC. Encoded protein: CASSLVRGLLGANVLTF.

This clonotype was seen many times. The chain combines TRBV7-2 with TRBJ2-3; D possibly corresponds to TRBD2 (5 bases). The CDR3 sequence is 12 residues long. V was trimmed by 3 bases and J by 6 bases, leaving 7 bases between them. Germline CDR1 reads SGHTA; CDR2 reads FQGNSA. The CDR3 protein is CASSFGSDTQYF. Written as DNA, the CDR3 is TGTGCCAGCAGCTTTGGGAGCGATACGCAGTATTTT.

This rearrangement joins TRBV6-5 to TRBJ2-5; TRBD2 matches 12 bases. CDR3 length: 16 residues. Trimming took 1 base from V and 5 from J; bases not matched to a gene: 5. Germline CDR1 MNHEY, CDR2 SVGAGI. CDR3 nucleotide sequence: TGTGCCAGCAGTTACTGGACTAGCGGGGCTCCCGAGACCCAGTACTTC. Amino acids: CASSYWTSGAPETQYF.

This clonotype was seen more than once but under ten times. The chain recombines TRBV6-5 with TRBJ1-6; 10 bases align to TRBD1. Germline V lookup: CDR1 MNHEY, CDR2 SVGAGI. V was clipped by 6 bases and J by 10 bases; unmatched bases: 9. The CDR3 is made up of 15 amino acids. The CDR3 loop is CASRTGQGRESPLHF. DNA of the CDR3: TGTGCCAGCAGAACGGGACAGGGGAGGGAATCACCCCTCCACTTT.

This clonotype was recorded many times. The rearrangement uses TRBV27 and TRBJ2-1, with D unresolved. Trimming left V 1 base short and J 9 bases short, with 16 bases between. From germline, CDR1 is MNHEY and CDR2 SMNVEV (reference sequence). The CDR3 contains 15 residues. CDR3 DNA sequence: TGTGCCAGCAGTTTATTGGCGCCCAAATGGGGTGAGCAGTTCTTC. This translates into CASSLLAPKWGEQFF.

This clonotype appeared a few times. Relative to the germline gene, one junction end is altered; a read error may explain this. The chain carries TRBV5-6 and TRBJ2-1; D gene unclear. The germline V gene has CDR1 SGHDT and CDR2 YYEEEE. The CDR3 has 12 amino acids. As DNA, the CDR3 is TGTGCCAGCAGGTTGGGGATGAGTGAGCAGTTCTTC. It specifies CASRLGMSEQFF.

The chain is built from TRBV6-2 or TRBV6-3 and TRBJ2-5; no clear D gene. Germline assignment: CDR1 MNHEY and CDR2 SVGEGT. The CDR3 spans 14 residues. V was clipped by 0 bases and J by 1 base, with 6 bases between them. The chain's CDR3 is CASSYSARQETQYF. As DNA, the CDR3 is TGTGCCAGCAGTTACTCTGCCCGCCAAGAGACCCAGTACTTC.

The chain recombines TRBV25-1 with TRBJ2-1; 13 bases match TRBD2. The germline V gene has CDR1 MGHDK and CDR2 SYGVNS. J was trimmed by 7 bases and V by 8 bases; bases with no gene match: 14. The CDR3 has 17 residues. CDR3 in amino acids: CASGHSGLAGTRNEQFF. The CDR3 DNA sequence: TGTGCCAGCGGCCACTCGGGACTAGCGGGGACCCGTAATGAGCAGTTCTTC.